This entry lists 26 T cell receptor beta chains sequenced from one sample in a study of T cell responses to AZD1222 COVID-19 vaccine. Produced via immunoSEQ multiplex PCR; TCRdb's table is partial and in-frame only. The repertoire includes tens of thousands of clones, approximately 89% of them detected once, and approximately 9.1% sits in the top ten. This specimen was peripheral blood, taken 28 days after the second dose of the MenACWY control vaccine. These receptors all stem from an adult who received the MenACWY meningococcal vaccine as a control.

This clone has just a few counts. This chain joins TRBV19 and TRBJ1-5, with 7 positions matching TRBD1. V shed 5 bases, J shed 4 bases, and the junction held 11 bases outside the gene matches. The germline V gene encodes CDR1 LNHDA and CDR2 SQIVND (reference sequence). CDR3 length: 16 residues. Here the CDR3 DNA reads TGTGCCAGTAGTTCTCCGACAGGGAGGGTTAATCAGCCCCAGCATTTT. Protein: CASSSPTGRVNQPQHF.

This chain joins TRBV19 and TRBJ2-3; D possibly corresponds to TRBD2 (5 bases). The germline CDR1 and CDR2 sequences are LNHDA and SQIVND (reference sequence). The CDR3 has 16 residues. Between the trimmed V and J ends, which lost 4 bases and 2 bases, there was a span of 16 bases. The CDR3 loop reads CASSTTGVVFTDTQYF. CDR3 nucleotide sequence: TGTGCCAGTAGTACGACCGGGGTGGTCTTCACAGATACGCAGTATTTT.

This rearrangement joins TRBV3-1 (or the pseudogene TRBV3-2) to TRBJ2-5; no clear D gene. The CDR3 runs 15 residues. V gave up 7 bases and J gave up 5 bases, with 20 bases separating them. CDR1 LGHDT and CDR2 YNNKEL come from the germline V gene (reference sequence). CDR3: CASTLGKVTWETQYF. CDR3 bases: TGTGCCAGCACCCTCGGAAAGGTTACATGGGAGACCCAGTACTTC.

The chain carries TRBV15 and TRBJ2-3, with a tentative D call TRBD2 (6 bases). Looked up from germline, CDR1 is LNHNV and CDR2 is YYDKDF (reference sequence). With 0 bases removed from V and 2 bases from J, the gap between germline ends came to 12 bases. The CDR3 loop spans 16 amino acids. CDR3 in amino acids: CATSRDLEGITDTQYF. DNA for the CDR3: TGTGCCACCAGCAGAGATCTGGAGGGCATCACAGATACGCAGTATTTT.

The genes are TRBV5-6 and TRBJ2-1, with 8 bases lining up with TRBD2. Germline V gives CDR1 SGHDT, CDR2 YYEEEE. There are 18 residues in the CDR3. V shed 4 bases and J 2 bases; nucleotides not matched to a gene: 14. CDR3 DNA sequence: TGTGCCAGCAGCCCTTATCGGGGGGGGAGCGGTCCCTACAATGAGCAGTTCTTC. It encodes CASSPYRGGSGPYNEQFF. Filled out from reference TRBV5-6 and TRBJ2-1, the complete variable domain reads DAGVTQSPTHLIKTRGQQVTLRCSPKSGHDTVSWYQQALGQGPQFIFQYYEEEERQRGNFPDRFSGHQFPNYSSELNVNALLLGDSALYLCASSPYRGGSGPYNEQFFGPGTRLTVL.

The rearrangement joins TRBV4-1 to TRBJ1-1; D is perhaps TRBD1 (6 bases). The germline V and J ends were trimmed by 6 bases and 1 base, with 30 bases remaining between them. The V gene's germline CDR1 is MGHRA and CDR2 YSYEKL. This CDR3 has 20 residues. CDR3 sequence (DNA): TGCGCCAGCAGGGAATCAGGGGTCCCACTGGAAGGCCCGGGGAACACTGAAGCTTTCTTT. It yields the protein CASRESGVPLEGPGNTEAFF.

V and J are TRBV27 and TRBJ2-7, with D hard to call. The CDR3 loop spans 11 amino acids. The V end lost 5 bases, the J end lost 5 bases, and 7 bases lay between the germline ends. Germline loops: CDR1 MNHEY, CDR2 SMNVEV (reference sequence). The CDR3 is CASSPPDEQYF. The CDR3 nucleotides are TGTGCCAGCAGTCCCCCCGACGAGCAGTACTTC.

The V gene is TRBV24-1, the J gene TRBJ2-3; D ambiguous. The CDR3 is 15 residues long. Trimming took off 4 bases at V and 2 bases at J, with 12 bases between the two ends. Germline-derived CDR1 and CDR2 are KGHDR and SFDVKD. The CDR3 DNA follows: TGTGCCACCAGTGACGACGCTCGGTACACAGATACGCAGTATTTT. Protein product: CATSDDARYTDTQYF.

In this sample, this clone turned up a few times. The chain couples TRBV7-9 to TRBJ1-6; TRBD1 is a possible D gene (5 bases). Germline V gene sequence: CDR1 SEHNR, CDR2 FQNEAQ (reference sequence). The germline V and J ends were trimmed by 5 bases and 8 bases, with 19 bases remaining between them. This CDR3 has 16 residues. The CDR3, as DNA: TGTGCCAGCAGCCCCGATTTATGGGACTCCTATTCACCCCTCCACTTT. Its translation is CASSPDLWDSYSPLHF.

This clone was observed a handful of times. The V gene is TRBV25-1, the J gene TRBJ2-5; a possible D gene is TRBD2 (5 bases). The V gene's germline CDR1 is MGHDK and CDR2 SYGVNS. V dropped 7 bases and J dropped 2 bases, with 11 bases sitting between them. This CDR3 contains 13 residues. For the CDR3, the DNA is TGTGCCAGCATTAAACCGGGGCAAGAGACCCAGTACTTC. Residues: CASIKPGQETQYF.

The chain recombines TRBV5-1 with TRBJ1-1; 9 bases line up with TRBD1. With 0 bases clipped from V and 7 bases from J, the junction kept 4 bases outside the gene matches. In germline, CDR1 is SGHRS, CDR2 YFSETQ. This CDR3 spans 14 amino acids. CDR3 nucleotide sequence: TGCGCCAGCAGCTTGGCCGGGGGACAGGGTGAAGCTTTCTTT. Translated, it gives CASSLAGGQGEAFF.

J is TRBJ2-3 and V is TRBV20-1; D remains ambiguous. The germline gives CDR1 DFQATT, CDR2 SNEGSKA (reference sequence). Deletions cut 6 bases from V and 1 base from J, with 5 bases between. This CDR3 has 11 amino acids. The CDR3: CSAIGTDTQYF. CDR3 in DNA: TGCAGTGCCATAGGCACAGATACGCAGTATTTT.

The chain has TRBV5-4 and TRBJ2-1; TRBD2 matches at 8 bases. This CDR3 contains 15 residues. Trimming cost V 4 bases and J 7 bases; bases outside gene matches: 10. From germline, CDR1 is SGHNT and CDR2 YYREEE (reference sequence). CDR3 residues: CASSLERGPGNEQFF. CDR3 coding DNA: TGTGCCAGCAGCCTGGAGCGGGGGCCAGGGAATGAGCAGTTCTTC.

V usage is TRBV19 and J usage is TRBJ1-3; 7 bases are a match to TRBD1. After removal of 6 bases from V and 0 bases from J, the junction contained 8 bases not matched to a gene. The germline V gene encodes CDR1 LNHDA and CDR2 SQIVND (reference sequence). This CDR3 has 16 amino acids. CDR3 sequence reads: CASSLWTGSSGNTIYF. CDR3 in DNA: TGTGCCAGTAGCCTATGGACAGGAAGCTCTGGAAACACCATATATTTT.

CDR3 nucleotides: TGTGCCAGTAGTATAGACCGATGGGAGGATACGCAGTATTTT. Its protein product is CASSIDRWEDTQYF. The chain combines TRBV19 with TRBJ2-3; possibly TRBD2 for D (5 bases). With 0 bases removed from V and 6 bases from J, the gap between germline ends came to 10 bases. The CDR3 extends over 14 amino acids. Germline-derived CDR1 and CDR2 are LNHDA and SQIVND (reference sequence).

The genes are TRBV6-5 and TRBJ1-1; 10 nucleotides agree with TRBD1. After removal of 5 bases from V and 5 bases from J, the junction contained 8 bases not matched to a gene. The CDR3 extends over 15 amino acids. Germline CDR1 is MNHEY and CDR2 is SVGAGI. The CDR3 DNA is TGTGCCAGCAGTCCAAGGGACAGGGGAGGGACTGAAGCTTTCTTT. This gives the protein CASSPRDRGGTEAFF.

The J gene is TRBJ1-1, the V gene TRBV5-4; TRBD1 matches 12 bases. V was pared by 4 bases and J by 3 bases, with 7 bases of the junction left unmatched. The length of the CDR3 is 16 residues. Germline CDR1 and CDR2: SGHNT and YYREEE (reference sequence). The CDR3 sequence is CASSQGTGGGYTEAFF. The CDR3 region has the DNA TGTGCCAGCAGCCAAGGGACAGGGGGCGGGTACACTGAAGCTTTCTTT.

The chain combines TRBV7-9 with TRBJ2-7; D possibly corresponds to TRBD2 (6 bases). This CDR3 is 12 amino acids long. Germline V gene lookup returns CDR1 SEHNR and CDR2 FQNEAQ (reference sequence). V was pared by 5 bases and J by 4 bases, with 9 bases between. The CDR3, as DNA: TGTGCCAGCAGCCCGCGGGGTTACGAGCAGTACTTC. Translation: CASSPRGYEQYF.

CDR3 nucleotides: TGTGCCAGCAGTTTATTTTCCGGGACGAACACCGGGGAGCTGTTTTTT. It translates to CASSLFSGTNTGELFF. The V and J genes are TRBV28 and TRBJ2-2; weak D call: TRBD2 (5 bases). The CDR3 length is 16 residues. The germline V gene encodes CDR1 MDHEN and CDR2 SYDVKM. Trimming took 1 base from V and 0 from J, leaving 9 bases between them.

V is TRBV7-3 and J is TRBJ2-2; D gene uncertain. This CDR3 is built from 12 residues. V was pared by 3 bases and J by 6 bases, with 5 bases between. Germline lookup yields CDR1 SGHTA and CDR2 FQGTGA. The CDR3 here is CASSFHSGELFF. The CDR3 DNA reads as TGTGCCAGCAGCTTCCACTCCGGGGAGCTGTTTTTT.

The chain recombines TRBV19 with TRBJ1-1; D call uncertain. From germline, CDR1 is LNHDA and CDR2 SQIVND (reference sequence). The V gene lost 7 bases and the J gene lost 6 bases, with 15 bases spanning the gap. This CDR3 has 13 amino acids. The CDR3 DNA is TGTGCCAGTAAGAACCCAGGTTTCGCTGAAGCTTTCTTT. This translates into CASKNPGFAEAFF.

The DNA of the CDR3 is TGTGCCAGCAGCCTAGCTGGGGGGGCAAACACTGAAGCTTTCTTT. Translated: CASSLAGGANTEAFF. The rearrangement links TRBV5-4 to TRBJ1-1, with a tentative D call TRBD1 (6 bases). V was pared by 4 bases and J by 2 bases, with 15 bases between. Germline CDR1 is SGHNT and CDR2 is YYREEE (reference sequence). CDR3 length: 15 residues. Full variable domain (missing parts from reference TRBV5-4 and TRBJ1-1): ETGVTQSPTHLIKTRGQQVTLRCSSQSGHNTVSWYQQALGQGPQFIFQYYREEENGRGNFPPRFSGLQFPNYSSELNVNALELDDSALYLCASSLAGGANTEAFFGQGTRLTVV.

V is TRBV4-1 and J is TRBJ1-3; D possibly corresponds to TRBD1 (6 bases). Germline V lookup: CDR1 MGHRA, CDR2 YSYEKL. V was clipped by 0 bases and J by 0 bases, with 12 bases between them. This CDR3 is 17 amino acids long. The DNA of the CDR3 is TGCGCCAGCAGCCAAGAGGGCGGGGGACACTCTGGAAACACCATATATTTT. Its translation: CASSQEGGGHSGNTIYF.

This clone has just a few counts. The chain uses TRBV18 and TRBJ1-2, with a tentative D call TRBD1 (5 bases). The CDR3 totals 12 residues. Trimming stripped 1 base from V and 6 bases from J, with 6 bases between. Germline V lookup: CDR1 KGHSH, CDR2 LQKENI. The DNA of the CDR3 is TGTGCCAGCTCACCACGGGGGGATGGCTACACCTTC. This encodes CASSPRGDGYTF. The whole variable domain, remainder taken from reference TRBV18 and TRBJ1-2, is NAGVMQNPRHLVRRRGQEARLRCSPMKGHSHVYWYRQLPEEGLKFMVYLQKENIIDESGMPKERFSAEFPKEGPSILRIQQVVRGDSAAYFCASSPRGDGYTFGSGTRLTVV.

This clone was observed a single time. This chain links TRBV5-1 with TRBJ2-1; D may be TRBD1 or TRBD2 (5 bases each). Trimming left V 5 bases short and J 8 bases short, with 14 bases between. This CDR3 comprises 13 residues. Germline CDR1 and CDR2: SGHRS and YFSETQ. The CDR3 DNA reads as TGCGCCAGCAGGAGCGGAGTGGGGGATGAGCAGTTCTTC. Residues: CASRSGVGDEQFF.

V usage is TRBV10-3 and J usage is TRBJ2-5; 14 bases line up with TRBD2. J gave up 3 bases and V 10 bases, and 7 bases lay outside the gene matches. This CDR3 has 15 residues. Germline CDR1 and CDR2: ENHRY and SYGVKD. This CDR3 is CASTGTSGGEETQYF. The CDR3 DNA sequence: TGTGCCAGTACCGGGACTAGCGGGGGTGAAGAGACCCAGTACTTC.